The present T cell receptor beta chain was sequenced within a study of blood T cells in healthy people across ages (dated by TCRdb to the mid-2010s). Turning to the overall study: In model experiments, template switching captured roughly one uniquely barcoded TCR beta cDNA molecule for every two T cells. To avoid experimental bias, donors of different ages were spread randomly across the sequencing lanes. To track age-related changes in TCR beta repertoire diversity, the study relied on deep sequencing normalized with unique cDNA molecular identifiers. The donors were split into four age groups: young (average about 16 years), middle-aged (about 40), aged (roughly 65) and long-lived (under 85). Using the same blood draw, the study looked at two additional independent replicas of 1 million unique cDNA reads for two donors, one aged 18 to 30 and the other aged 80 or older. Beyond this particular receptor, the publication reports: Compared with the aged group, the long-lived group had more naive CD4+ T cells, fewer expanded clones and increased TCR diversity, suggesting age selection. Because donor CMV infection status was unknown, age-related changes in expanded clonotypes were potentially confounded. Estimates of total diversity from one million sequenced T cells were regarded as lower bounds and underestimates. As age increased, observed TCR beta diversity per million T cells dropped in a roughly linear way, and a significant reduction was already evident by age around 41. Bulk unsorted PBMC profiling prevented conclusive comparison of naive and antigen-experienced compartments. A strong correlation was found between observed TCR beta diversity and the percentage of naive T cells measured by flow cytometry.

Measured from the cysteine to the phenylalanine, the CDR3 is 15 residues long. This entry keeps only the CDR3 DNA: 45 bases, framed from base 1. The V and J ends are trimmed by 2 bases and 2 bases, leaving 14 bases between them. CDR1 and CDR2 are drawn from the germline V gene: SQVTM, ANQGSEA. The approximately 39 donors, aged 6 to 90 years, were systemically healthy Caucasian individuals from Russia. Each donor gave roughly 9.5 milliliters of peripheral blood, collected into EDTA-treated Vacutainer tubes. Ficoll-Paque density-gradient centrifugation was used to isolate PBMCs, with at least 7 million obtained per sample. Trizol reagent was used to extract total RNA from the PBMCs, yielding at least 5 micrograms per sample. For every donor, flow cytometry on a PBMC aliquot measured the percentage of naive CD45RAhigh/CD27high T cells. This clonotype was observed a few times. Its antigen is not yet known. No per-base quality is available; no much larger clone lies one base away.

Libraries came from 5' RACE. The instrument given in TCRdb is Illumina HiSeq 2500. A second PCR of roughly 7 to 11 cycles was performed with a sample-barcoded 5' primer and a J-beta primer mix. Each TCR beta cDNA molecule received a unique molecular identifier from a template-switch 5' adaptor carrying 12 random nucleotides. Each sample yielded at least 3 million CDR3-containing paired-end reads. First-strand cDNA synthesis was performed from all RNA using the Mint cDNA synthesis kit, with priming by a TRBC-specific oligonucleotide. After uracil-DNA glycosylase treatment, a first 18-cycle PCR used universal primers M1SS and BC2_uni_R on all cDNA. In the paper's pipeline: Normalization of each sample was performed by random selection of 1 million high-quality reads, each carrying a distinct molecular identifier. Instead of being binned into consensus sequences, reads with shared molecular identifiers were discarded. CDR3 identification, clonotype clustering and error correction used MiTCR with a Q25 quality threshold and the strictest error-elimination algorithm. A nonparametric unseen species model with Euler transformation was used to estimate a lower bound on total TCR beta diversity. TCRdb ran its own pipeline on the public reads, namely fastp trimming at Q25 and MiXCR clone calling, and kept in-frame beta chains. Each CDR3 protein appears once, grouped with its most common genes and DNA. The V and J calls shown here were made by TCRdb, not taken from the authors' results. Counted in this sample were about 760,000 distinct CDR3 sequences; approximately 53% of them appeared once. Together, the top ten hold under 30% of the sample.

Rearrangement joined TRBV29-1 to TRBJ2-3; the D gene cannot be resolved reliably. Sequencing was done on a sample of blood. The source is a man aged 40-49 years in good health. In nucleotide form, the sequence is TGCAGCGTTGAACCCCCCGAAGCGTCCACAGATACGCAGTATTTT. It translates as CSVEPPEASTDTQYF.